This T cell receptor (beta chain) was captured in a study of tumor-infiltrating lymphocytes in primary liver carcinoma. The CDR3 length is 14 residues. The germline CDR1 and CDR2 sequences are SGHAT and FQNNGV. Co-extracted RNA and DNA came from approximately 20-30 mg of unsorted bulk tissue. To note about this clonotype: The junction differs from germline at one of its ends, possibly a read error.

Making TCR beta cDNA involved roughly 0.55 ug total RNA and a constant-region primer. What produced the TCR beta libraries was three nested multiplex PCR rounds using slightly modified ARM-PCR. In the first two PCR rounds, TRBV1-TRBV30 forward primers were paired with a C-beta reverse primer, and each round lasted approximately 10 cycles. TCRdb redid the calling of the multiplex PCR reads with MiXCR, one entry per CDR3 protein. This sample carries more than 60,000 distinct CDR3 sequences, roughly three quarters of them seen once, and the ten largest clones take 25% to 30%. The chain carries TRBV11-2 and TRBJ2-7; no definite D call. Sequencing was done on a sample of liver tumor tissue from sampling region 4. Specified subset: tumor region T4, right-lateral pole. The clonotype originates from a man aged 40-55 years with primary liver carcinoma and hepatitis B virus infection. CDR3 DNA: TGTGCTAGCAGCTTAATTGACACTGCCTACGAGGAGTACTTC. Translating gives CASSLIDTAYEEYF.